This T cell receptor (beta chain) was captured by sequencing in a study of blood T cells in healthy people across ages. Study-wide points: It was not known whether donors were CMV positive (a possible confounder of expanded clonotype changes).

Through a sample-barcoded 5' primer and a J-beta primer mix, a second PCR was run for about 6 to 12 cycles. TCRdb re-derived calls from the 5' RACE reads in MiXCR, one entry per CDR3 protein. Seen here are 700,000 to 800,000 distinct CDR3 sequences, roughly 43% observed once, and the top ten hold 20% to 25%. Details on this clonotype: Its cognate antigen is unknown.

The TCR comes from an older woman in good health. What was sequenced was blood.

The CDR3 DNA reads as TGTGCCAGCAGTGCCTATGGGGGGGCACGGGAGCAGTACTTC. Its protein is CASSAYGGAREQYF. The J gene is TRBJ2-7, the V gene TRBV25-1; TRBD2 is a possible D gene (7 bases). The CDR3 is 14 residues long. Germline V gene sequence: CDR1 MGHDK, CDR2 SYGVNS. The V gene lost 4 bases and the J gene lost 7 bases, with 17 bases spanning the gap.